The entry below gives a single T cell receptor (beta chain) sequence along with its context. Antigen specificity is unknown. The same CDR3 can be traced to other DNA sequences in this sample. This entry comes from a study of cytomegalovirus exposure and HLA in healthy donors. The wider study: Across some 400 genotyped donors, 65% to 90% landed in the Caucasian-associated ancestry cluster. The study, taken as a whole, reports: Cytomegalovirus-associated status was assigned to 150 to 200 TCR beta chains.

Primers for the PCR totalled 60 Vbeta and 13 Jbeta. Produced via immunoSEQ multiplex PCR; TCRdb's table is partial and in-frame only. The data show about 120,000 clones, over 75% seen once. The TCR comes from a man in his late teens or twenties in good health and CMV-seropositive. Sequenced: PBMCs.

The CDR3 region has the DNA TGTGCCAGTAGTACAGGGAATGAGCAGTTCTTC. Translated, it gives CASSTGNEQFF. V and J are TRBV19 and TRBJ2-1; D is perhaps TRBD1 (5 bases). V lost 4 bases and J lost 7, with 5 bases in between. From germline, CDR1 is LNHDA and CDR2 SQIVND (reference sequence). The CDR3 is 11 amino acids.